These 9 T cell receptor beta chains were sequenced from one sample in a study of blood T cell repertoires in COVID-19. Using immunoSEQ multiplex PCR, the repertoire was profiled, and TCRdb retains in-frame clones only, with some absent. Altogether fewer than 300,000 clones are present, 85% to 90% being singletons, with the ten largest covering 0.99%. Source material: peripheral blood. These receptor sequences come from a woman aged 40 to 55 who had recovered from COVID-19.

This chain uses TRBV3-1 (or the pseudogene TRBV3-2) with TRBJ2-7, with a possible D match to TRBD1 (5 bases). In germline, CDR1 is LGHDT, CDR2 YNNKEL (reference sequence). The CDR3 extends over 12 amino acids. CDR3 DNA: TGTGCCAGCAGCCAGGGGTCTAAGGGGCCGAGCGTC. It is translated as CASSQGSKGPSV.

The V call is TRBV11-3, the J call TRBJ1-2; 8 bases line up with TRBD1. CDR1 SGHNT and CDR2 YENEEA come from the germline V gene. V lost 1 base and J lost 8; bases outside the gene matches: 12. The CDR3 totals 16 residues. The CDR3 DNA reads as TGTGCCAGCAGCTTAGTAAGCGGGCAGGGGGCTGGCGGCTACACCTTC. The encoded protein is CASSLVSGQGAGGYTF.

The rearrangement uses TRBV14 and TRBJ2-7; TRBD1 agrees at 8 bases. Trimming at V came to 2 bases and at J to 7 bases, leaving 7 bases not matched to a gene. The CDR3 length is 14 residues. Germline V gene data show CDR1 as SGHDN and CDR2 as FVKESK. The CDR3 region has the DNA TGTGCCAGCAGCCAACCCAGGGGGCCGGGGGAGCAGTACTTC. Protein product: CASSQPRGPGEQYF. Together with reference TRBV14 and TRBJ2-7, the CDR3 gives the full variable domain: EAGVTQFPSHSVIEKGQTVTLRCDPISGHDNLYWYRRVMGKEIKFLLHFVKESKQDESGMPNNRFLAERTGGTYSTLKVQPAELEDSGVYFCASSQPRGPGEQYFGPGTRLTVT.

The CDR3 DNA follows: TGTGCCAGCAGCCTCGGGACAGGGTTCGCTCAGCCCCAGCATTTT. This gives the protein CASSLGTGFAQPQHF. The V and J genes are TRBV3-1 (or the pseudogene TRBV3-2) and TRBJ1-5; TRBD1 agrees at 9 bases. Trimming cost V 4 bases and J 6 bases; bases outside gene matches: 7. Germline V CDR1 and CDR2: LGHDT, YNNKEL (reference sequence). The CDR3 runs to 15 residues.

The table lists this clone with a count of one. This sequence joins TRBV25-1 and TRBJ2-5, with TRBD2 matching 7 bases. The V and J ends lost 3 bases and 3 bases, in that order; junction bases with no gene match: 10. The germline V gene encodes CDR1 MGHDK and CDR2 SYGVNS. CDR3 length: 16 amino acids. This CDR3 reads CASSDLLGGPKETQYF. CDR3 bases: TGTGCCAGCAGTGATTTGTTGGGAGGGCCAAAAGAGACCCAGTACTTC.

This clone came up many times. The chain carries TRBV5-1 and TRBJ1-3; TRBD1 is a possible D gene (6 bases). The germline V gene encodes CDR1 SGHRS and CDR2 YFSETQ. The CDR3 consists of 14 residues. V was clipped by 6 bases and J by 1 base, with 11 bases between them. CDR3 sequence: CASKPQGSGNTIYF. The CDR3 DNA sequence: TGCGCCAGCAAGCCACAGGGATCTGGAAACACCATATATTTT.

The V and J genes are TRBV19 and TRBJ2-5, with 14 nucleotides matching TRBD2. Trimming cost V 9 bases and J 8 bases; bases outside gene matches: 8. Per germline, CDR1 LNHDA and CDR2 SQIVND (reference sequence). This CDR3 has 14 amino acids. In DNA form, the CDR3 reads TGTGCCAGCACAGGGACTAGCGGGAGTTTCACCCAGTACTTC. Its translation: CASTGTSGSFTQYF.

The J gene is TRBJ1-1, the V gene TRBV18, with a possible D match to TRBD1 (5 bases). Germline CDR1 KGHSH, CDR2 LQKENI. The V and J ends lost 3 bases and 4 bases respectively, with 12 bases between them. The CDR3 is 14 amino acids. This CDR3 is CASSPGLGGTEAFF. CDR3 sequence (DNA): TGTGCCAGCTCACCCGGCCTGGGGGGCACTGAAGCTTTCTTT.

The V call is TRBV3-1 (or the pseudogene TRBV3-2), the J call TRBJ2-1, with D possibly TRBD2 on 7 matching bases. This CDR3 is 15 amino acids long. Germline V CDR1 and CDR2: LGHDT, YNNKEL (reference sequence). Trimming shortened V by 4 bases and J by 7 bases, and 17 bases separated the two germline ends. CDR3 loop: CASSPGHSAGNEQFF. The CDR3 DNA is TGTGCCAGCAGCCCGGGACACTCAGCGGGGAATGAGCAGTTCTTC.